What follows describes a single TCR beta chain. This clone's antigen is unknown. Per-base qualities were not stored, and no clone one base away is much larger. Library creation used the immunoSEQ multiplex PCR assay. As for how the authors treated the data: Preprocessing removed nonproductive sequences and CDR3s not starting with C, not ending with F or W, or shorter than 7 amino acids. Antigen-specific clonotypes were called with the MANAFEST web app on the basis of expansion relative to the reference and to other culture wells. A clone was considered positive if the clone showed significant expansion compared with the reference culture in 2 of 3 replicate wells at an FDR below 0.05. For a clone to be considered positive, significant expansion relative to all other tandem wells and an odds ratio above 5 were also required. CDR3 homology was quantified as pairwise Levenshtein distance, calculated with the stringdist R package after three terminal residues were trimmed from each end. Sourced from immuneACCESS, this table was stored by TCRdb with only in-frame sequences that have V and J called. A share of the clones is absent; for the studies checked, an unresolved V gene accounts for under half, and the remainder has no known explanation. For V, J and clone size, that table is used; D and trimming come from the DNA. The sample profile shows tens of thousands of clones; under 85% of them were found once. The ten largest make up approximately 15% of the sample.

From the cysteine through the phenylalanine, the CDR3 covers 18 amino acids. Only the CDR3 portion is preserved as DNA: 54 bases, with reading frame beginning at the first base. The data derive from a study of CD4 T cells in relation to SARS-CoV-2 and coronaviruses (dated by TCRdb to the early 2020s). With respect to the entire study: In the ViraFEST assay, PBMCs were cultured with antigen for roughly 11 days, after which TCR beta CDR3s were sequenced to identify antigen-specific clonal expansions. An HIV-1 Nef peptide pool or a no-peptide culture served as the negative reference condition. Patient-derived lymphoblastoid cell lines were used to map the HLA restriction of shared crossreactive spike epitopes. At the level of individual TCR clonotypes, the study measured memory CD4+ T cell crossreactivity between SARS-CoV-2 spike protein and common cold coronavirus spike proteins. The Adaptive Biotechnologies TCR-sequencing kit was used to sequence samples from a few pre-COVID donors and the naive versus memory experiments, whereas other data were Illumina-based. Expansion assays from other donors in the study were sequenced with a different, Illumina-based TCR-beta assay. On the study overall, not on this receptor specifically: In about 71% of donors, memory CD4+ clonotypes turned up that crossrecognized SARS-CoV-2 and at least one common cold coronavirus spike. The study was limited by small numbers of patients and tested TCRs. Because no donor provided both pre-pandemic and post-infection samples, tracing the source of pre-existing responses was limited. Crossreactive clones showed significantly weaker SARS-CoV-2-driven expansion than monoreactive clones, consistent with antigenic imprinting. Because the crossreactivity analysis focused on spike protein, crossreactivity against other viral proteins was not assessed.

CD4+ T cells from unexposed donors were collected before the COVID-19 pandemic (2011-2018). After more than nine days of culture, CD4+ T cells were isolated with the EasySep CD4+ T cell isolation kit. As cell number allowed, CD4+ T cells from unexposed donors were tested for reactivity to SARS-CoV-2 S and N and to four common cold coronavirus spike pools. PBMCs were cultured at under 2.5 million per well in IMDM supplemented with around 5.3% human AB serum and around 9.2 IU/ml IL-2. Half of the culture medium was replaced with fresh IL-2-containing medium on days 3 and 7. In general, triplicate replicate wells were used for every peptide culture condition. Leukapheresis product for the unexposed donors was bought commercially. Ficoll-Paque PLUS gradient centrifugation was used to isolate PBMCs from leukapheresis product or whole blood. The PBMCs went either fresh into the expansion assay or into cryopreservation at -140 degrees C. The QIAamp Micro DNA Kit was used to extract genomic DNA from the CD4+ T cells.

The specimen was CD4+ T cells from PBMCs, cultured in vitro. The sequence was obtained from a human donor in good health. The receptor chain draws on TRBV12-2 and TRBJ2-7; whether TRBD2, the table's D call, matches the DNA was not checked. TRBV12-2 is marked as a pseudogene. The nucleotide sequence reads TGTGCAAGTCGCTTCGGACTAGCGGGAGGGCCTAGCTCCTACGAGCAGTACTTC. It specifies CASRFGLAGGPSSYEQYF.